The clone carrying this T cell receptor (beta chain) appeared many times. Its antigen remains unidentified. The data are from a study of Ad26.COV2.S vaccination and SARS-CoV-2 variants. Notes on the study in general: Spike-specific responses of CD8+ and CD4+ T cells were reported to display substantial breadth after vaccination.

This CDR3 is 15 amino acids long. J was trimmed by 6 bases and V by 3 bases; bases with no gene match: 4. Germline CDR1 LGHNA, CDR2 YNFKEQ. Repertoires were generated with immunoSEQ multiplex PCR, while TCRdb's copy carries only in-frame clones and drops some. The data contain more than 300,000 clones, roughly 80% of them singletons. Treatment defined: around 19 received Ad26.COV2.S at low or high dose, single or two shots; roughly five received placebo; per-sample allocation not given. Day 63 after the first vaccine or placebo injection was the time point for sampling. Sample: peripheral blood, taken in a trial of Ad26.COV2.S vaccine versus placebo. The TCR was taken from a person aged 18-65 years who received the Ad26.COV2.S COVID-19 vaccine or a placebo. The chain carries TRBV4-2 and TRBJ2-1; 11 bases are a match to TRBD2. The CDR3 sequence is CASSHSGGAGNEQFF. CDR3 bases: TGTGCCAGCAGCCATAGCGGGGGGGCGGGCAATGAGCAGTTCTTC.